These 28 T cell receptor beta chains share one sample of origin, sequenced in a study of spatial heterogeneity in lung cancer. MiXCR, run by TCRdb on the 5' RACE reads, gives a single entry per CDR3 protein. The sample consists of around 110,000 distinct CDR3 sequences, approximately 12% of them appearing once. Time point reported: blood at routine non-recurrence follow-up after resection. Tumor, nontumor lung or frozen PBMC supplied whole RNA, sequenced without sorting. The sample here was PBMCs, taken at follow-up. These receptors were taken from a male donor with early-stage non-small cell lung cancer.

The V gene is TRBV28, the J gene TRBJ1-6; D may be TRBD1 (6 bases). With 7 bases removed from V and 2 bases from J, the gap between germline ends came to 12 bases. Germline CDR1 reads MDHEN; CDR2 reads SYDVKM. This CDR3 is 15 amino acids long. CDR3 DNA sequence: TGTGCCAGCAACCTAGGGACACCCTATAATTCACCCCTCCACTTT. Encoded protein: CASNLGTPYNSPLHF.

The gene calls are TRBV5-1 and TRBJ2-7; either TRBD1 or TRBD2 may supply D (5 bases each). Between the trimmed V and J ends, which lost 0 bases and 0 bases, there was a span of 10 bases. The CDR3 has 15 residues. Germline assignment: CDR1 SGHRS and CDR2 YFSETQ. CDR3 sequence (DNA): TGCGCCAGCAGCTTGGCGGCAGGGAGCTCCTACGAGCAGTACTTC. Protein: CASSLAAGSSYEQYF.

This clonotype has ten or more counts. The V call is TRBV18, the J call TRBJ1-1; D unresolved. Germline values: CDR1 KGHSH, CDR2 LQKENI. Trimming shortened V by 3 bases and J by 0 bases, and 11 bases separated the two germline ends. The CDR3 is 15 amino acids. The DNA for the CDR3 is TGTGCCAGCTCACCTTCGACAACCTTGAACACTGAAGCTTTCTTT. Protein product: CASSPSTTLNTEAFF. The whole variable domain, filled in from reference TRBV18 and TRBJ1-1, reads NAGVMQNPRHLVRRRGQEARLRCSPMKGHSHVYWYRQLPEEGLKFMVYLQKENIIDESGMPKERFSAEFPKEGPSILRIQQVVRGDSAAYFCASSPSTTLNTEAFFGQGTRLTVV.

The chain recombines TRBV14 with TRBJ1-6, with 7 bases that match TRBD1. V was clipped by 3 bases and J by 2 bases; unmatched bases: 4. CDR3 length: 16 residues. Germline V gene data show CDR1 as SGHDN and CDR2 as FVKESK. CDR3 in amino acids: CASSQTGFAYNSPLHF. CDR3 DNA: TGTGCCAGCAGCCAGACAGGGTTCGCCTATAATTCACCCCTCCACTTT.

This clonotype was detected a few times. CDR3 sequence (DNA): TGCAGTGCTGGGGCCGGGACCTTGAACACTGAAGCTTTCTTT. As protein: CSAGAGTLNTEAFF. The rearrangement links TRBV20-1 to TRBJ1-1; D is perhaps TRBD1 (5 bases). The CDR3 is 14 residues long. CDR1 is DFQATT, CDR2 SNEGSKA, per germline (reference sequence). V was trimmed by 5 bases and J by 0 bases, leaving 13 bases between them.

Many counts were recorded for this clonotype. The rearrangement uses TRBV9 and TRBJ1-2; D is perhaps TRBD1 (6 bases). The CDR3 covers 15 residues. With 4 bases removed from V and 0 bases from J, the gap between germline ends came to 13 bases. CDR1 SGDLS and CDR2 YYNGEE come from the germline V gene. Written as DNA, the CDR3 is TGTGCCAGCAGCCTGGGGGCGCCGGCTAACTATGGCTACACCTTC. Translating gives CASSLGAPANYGYTF.

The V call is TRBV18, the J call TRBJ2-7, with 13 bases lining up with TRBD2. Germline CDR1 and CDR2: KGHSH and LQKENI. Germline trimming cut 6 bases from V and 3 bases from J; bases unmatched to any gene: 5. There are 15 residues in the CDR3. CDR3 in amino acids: CASSPGTSGVYEQYF. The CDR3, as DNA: TGTGCCAGCTCGCCCGGGACTAGCGGGGTCTACGAGCAGTACTTC.

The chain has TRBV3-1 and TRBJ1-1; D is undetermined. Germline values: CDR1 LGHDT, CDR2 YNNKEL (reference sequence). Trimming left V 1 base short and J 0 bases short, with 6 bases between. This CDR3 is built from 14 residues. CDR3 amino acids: CASSQVGLNTEAFF. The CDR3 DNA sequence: TGTGCCAGCAGCCAAGTGGGTTTGAACACTGAAGCTTTCTTT. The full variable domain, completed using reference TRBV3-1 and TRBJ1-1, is DTAVSQTPKYLVTQMGNDKSIKCEQNLGHDTMYWYKQDSKKFLKIMFSYNNKELIINETVPNRFSPKSPDKAHLNLHINSLELGDSAVYFCASSQVGLNTEAFFGQGTRLTVV.

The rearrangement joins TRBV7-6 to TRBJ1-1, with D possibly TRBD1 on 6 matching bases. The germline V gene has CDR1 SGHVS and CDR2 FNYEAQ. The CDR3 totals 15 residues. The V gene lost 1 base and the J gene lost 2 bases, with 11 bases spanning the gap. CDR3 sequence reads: CASSLGTEKNTEAFF. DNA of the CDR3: TGTGCCAGCAGCTTAGGGACAGAAAAAAACACTGAAGCTTTCTTT. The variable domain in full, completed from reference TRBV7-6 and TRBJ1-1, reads GAGVSQSPRYKVTKRGQDVALRCDPISGHVSLYWYRQALGQGPEFLTYFNYEAQQDKSGLPNDRFSAERPEGSISTLTIQRTEQRDSAMYRCASSLGTEKNTEAFFGQGTRLTVV.

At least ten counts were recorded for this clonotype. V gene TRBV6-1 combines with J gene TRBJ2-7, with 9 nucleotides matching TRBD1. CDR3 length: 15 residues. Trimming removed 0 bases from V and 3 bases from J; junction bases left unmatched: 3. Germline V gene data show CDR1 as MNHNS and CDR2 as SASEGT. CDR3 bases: TGTGCCAGCAGTGAAGCGACAGGGGGGTACTACGAGCAGTACTTC. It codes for CASSEATGGYYEQYF.

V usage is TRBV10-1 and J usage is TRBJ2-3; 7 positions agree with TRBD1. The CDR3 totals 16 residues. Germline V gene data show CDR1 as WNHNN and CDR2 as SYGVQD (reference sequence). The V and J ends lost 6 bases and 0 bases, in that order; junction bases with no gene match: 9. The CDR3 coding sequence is TGCGCCAGCAGCTCGGGACAGTCGGCTAGCACAGATACGCAGTATTTT. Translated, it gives CASSSGQSASTDTQYF.

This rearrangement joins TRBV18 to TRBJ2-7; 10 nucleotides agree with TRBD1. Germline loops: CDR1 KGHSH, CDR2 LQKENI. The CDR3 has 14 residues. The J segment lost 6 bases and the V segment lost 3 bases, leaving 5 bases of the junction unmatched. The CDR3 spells CASSPGQGSVEQYF. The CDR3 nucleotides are TGTGCCAGCTCACCGGGACAGGGGTCGGTCGAGCAGTACTTC.

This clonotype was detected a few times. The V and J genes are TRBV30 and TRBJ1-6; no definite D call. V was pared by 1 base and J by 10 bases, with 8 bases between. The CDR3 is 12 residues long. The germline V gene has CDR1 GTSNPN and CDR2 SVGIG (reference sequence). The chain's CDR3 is CAWSGVKSPLHF. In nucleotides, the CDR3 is TGTGCCTGGAGTGGGGTGAAATCACCCCTCCACTTT.

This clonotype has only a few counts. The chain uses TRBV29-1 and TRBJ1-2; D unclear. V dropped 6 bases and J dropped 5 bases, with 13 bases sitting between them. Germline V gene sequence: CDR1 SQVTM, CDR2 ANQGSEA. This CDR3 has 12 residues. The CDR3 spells CSVPQAGYGYTF. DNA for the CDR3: TGCAGCGTCCCCCAGGCGGGTTATGGCTACACCTTC.

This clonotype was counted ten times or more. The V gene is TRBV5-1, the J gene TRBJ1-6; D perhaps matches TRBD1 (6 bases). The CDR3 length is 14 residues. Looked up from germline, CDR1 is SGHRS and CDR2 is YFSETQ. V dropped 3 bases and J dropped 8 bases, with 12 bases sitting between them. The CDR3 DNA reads TGCGCCAGCAGCTCCGGGACAAAAGATTCACCCCTCCACTTT. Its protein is CASSSGTKDSPLHF.

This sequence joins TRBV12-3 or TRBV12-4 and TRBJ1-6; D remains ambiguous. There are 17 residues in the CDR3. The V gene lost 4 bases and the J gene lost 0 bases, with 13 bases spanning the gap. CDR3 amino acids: CASSSRRESSYNSPLHF. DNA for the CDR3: TGTGCCAGCAGTTCTCGACGGGAGAGCTCCTATAATTCACCCCTCCACTTT.

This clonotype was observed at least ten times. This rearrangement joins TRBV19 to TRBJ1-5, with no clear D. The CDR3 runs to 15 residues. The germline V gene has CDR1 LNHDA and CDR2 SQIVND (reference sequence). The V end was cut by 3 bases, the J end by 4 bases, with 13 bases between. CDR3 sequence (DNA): TGTGCCAGTAGTATGTCGACGCCTAGAAATCAGCCCCAGCATTTT. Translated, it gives CASSMSTPRNQPQHF.

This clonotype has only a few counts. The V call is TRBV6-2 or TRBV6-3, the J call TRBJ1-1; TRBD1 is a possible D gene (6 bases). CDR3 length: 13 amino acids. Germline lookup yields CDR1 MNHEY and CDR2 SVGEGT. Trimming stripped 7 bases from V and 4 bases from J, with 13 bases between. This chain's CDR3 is CASKKGGGTEAFF. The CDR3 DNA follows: TGTGCCAGCAAAAAAGGGGGTGGCACTGAAGCTTTCTTT.

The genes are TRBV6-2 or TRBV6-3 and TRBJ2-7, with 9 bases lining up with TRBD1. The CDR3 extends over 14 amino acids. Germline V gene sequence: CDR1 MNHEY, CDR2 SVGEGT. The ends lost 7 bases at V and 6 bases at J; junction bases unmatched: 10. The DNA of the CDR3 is TGTGCCAGCACCAATACGGGACAGGGCTTCGAGCAGTACTTC. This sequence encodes CASTNTGQGFEQYF.

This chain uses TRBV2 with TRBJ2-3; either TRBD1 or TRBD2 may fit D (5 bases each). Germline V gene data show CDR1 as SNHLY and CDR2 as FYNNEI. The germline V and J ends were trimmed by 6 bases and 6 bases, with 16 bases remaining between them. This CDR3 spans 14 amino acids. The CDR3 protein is CASSGDGRGDTQYF. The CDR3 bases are TGTGCCAGCAGCGGGGACGGCCGAGGGGATACGCAGTATTTT.

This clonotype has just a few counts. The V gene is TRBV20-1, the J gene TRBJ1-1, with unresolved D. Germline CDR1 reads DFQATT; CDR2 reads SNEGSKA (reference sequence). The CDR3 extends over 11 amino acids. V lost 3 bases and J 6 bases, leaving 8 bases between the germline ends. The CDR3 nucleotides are TGCAGTGCTAGTAGGCTTCCTGAAGCTTTCTTT. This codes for CSASRLPEAFF.

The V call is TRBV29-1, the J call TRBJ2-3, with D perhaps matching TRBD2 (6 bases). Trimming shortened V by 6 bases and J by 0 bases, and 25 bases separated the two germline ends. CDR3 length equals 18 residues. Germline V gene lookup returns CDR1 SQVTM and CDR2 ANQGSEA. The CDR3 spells CSVNRPGLSLRSTDTQYF. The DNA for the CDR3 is TGCAGCGTCAACCGACCGGGACTCTCTCTTAGAAGCACAGATACGCAGTATTTT.

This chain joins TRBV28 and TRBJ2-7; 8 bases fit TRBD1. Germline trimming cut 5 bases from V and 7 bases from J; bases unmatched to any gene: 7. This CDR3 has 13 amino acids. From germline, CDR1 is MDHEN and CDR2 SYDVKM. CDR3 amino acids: CASSPPDREEQYF. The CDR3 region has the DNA TGTGCCAGCAGTCCTCCGGACAGGGAGGAGCAGTACTTC.

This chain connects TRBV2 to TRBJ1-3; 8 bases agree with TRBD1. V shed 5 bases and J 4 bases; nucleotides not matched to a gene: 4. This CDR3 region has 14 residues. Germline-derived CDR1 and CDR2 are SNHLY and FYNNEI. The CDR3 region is CASSQQGVGNTIYF. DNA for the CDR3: TGTGCCAGCAGTCAACAGGGGGTCGGAAACACCATATATTTT.

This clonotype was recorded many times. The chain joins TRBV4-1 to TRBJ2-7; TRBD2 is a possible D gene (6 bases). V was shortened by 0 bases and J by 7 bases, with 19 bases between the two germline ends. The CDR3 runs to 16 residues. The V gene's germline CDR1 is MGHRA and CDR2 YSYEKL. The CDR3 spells CASSQEGSISSGEQYF. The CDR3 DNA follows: TGCGCCAGCAGCCAAGAAGGAAGTATTTCCAGCGGGGAGCAGTACTTC.

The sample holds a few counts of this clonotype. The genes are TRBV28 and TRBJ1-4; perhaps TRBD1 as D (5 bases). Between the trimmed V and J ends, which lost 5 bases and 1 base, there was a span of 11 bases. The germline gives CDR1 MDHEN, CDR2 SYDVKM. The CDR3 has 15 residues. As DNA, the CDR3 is TGTGCCAGCAGTCCCCCTGGGGGAACTAATGAAAAACTGTTTTTT. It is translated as CASSPPGGTNEKLFF. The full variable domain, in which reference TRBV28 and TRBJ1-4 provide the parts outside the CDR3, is DVKVTQSSRYLVKRTGEKVFLECVQDMDHENMFWYRQDPGLGLRLIYFSYDVKMKEKGDIPEGYSVSREKKERFSLILESASTNQTSMYLCASSPPGGTNEKLFFGSGTQLSVL.

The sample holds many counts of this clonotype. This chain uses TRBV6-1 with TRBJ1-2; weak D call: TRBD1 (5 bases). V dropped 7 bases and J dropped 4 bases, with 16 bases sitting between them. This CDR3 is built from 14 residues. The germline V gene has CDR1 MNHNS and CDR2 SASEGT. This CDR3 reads CASTPEGLVYGYTF. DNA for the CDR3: TGTGCCAGCACCCCGGAGGGACTGGTCTATGGCTACACCTTC.

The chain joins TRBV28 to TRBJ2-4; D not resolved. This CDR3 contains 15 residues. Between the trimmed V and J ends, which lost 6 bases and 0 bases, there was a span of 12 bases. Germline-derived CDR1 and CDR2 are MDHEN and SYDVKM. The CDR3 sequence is CASSLDLLAKNIQYF. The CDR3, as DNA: TGTGCCAGCAGCCTTGATTTGCTAGCCAAAAACATTCAGTACTTC.